A single sample is the source of the 29 T cell receptor beta chains below, sequenced in a study of identical twins. TCRdb itself ran the 5' RACE reads through MiXCR, one entry per CDR3 protein. The sample contains hundreds of thousands of distinct CDR3 sequences, 8.5% to 9.5% of which appear only once. This sample was also put to use in a study of yellow fever vaccine responses in identical twins.

Sequencing used PBMCs. Receptors were obtained from a woman aged 18 to 35 in good health.

This rearrangement joins TRBV28 to TRBJ2-4; no clear D. This CDR3 region has 19 residues. The germline CDR1 and CDR2 sequences are MDHEN and SYDVKM. V was cut by 2 bases and J by 0 bases, with 20 bases left in between. The CDR3 is CASSLRFGLKDLAKNIQYF. The CDR3 nucleotides are TGTGCCAGCAGTTTACGATTCGGGCTTAAAGACTTAGCCAAAAACATTCAGTACTTC.

This clonotype was seen only a few times. V gene TRBV2 combines with J gene TRBJ2-7, with D tentatively TRBD2 (7 bases). The CDR3 totals 13 residues. V lost 7 bases and J lost 0, with 10 bases in between. Germline CDR1 is SNHLY and CDR2 is FYNNEI. In DNA form, the CDR3 reads TGTGCCAGCACGGGGGGCCCCTCCTACGAGCAGTACTTC. This sequence encodes CASTGGPSYEQYF. Combining the CDR3 with reference TRBV2 and TRBJ2-7 gives the whole variable domain EPEVTQTPSHQVTQMGQEVILRCVPISNHLYFYWYRQILGQKVEFLVSFYNNEISEKSEIFDDQFSVERPDGSNFTLKIRSTKLEDSAMYFCASTGGPSYEQYFGPGTRLTVT.

This clonotype was counted many times. The V call is TRBV20-1, the J call TRBJ2-5, with D tentatively TRBD1 or TRBD2 (5 bases each). Trimming left V 5 bases short and J 4 bases short, with 14 bases between. There are 13 residues in the CDR3. Germline V lookup: CDR1 DFQATT, CDR2 SNEGSKA (reference sequence). The CDR3 DNA reads TGCAGTGCTCGGGACCTTGTGAGAGAGACCCAGTACTTC. This sequence encodes CSARDLVRETQYF.

The chain has TRBV20-1 and TRBJ1-2; no clear D gene. Germline CDR1 and CDR2: DFQATT and SNEGSKA (reference sequence). The CDR3 is made up of 14 amino acids. Deletions cut 5 bases from V and 4 bases from J, with 17 bases between. The CDR3 is CSAPPRSKSYGYTF. CDR3 bases: TGCAGTGCTCCCCCGCGGTCCAAATCCTATGGCTACACCTTC.

This clonotype came up a few times. This chain uses TRBV2 with TRBJ2-7; 7 bases fit TRBD1. CDR1 SNHLY and CDR2 FYNNEI come from the germline V gene. CDR3 length equals 13 residues. V lost 9 bases, J lost 3 bases, and 8 bases stayed unmatched. CDR3 amino acids: CASKGTVVYEQYF. The CDR3 DNA reads TGTGCCAGTAAAGGGACAGTAGTCTACGAGCAGTACTTC.

A few counts support this clonotype. J is TRBJ1-1 and V is TRBV7-2, with D perhaps TRBD1 (5 bases). V lost 0 bases, J lost 3 bases, and 8 bases lay in between. The CDR3 sequence is 14 residues long. CDR1 SGHTA and CDR2 FQGNSA come from the germline V gene. Written as DNA, the CDR3 is TGTGCCAGCAGCTTAGCGGCAGGGTACACTGAAGCTTTCTTT. Translation gives CASSLAAGYTEAFF.

This chain connects TRBV4-3 to TRBJ2-1, with 8 positions matching TRBD2. This CDR3 is 18 amino acids long. Trimming removed 4 bases from V and 0 bases from J; junction bases left unmatched: 11. CDR1 is LGHNA, CDR2 YSLEER, per germline. The CDR3 nucleotides are TGCGCCAGCAGCCTCGGAGTAGCGGGACAAGGCTCCTACAATGAGCAGTTCTTC. As protein: CASSLGVAGQGSYNEQFF.

V and J are TRBV12-3 or TRBV12-4 and TRBJ1-5; D ambiguous. V shed 6 bases and J shed 4 bases, with 16 bases lying between them. The CDR3 is 15 residues long. The CDR3 region has the DNA TGTGCCAGCAGCTGGACTCAAAGCGGGAATCAGCCCCAGCATTTT. This translates into CASSWTQSGNQPQHF.

In its sample, this clonotype was seen many times. This chain joins TRBV29-1 and TRBJ1-5, with TRBD1 identical over 8 bases. V gave up 6 bases and J gave up 5 bases; unmatched junction bases: 3. From germline, CDR1 is SQVTM and CDR2 ANQGSEA. This CDR3 is 12 amino acids long. For the CDR3, the DNA is TGCAGCGTCGGACAGGGTTATCAGCCCCAGCATTTT. This translates into CSVGQGYQPQHF. Full variable domain (missing parts from reference TRBV29-1 and TRBJ1-5): SAVISQKPSRDICQRGTSLTIQCQVDSQVTMMFWYRQQPGQSLTLIATANQGSEATYESGFVIDKFPISRPNLTFSTLTVSNMSPEDSSIYLCSVGQGYQPQHFGDGTRLSIL.

This clonotype was counted a few times. The J gene is TRBJ1-5, the V gene TRBV27; maybe TRBD1 (5 bases). The V end was cut by 3 bases, the J end by 6 bases, with 15 bases between. Germline V CDR1 and CDR2: MNHEY, SMNVEV (reference sequence). The CDR3 is made up of 15 amino acids. The CDR3 region has the DNA TGTGCCAGCAGTTTCGGAGGGGATACCGGTCAGCCCCAGCATTTT. Amino acids: CASSFGGDTGQPQHF.

This clonotype was picked up a small number of times. The J gene is TRBJ1-4, the V gene TRBV5-4, with 8 bases fitting TRBD1. This CDR3 comprises 16 residues. Germline CDR1 is SGHNT and CDR2 is YYREEE (reference sequence). The ends lost 4 bases at V and 0 bases at J; junction bases unmatched: 5. The CDR3: CASSIGTGATNEKLFF. CDR3 in DNA: TGTGCCAGCAGCATTGGGACAGGAGCAACTAATGAAAAACTGTTTTTT.

The table lists this clonotype with a few counts. This chain uses TRBV20-1 with TRBJ1-2, with D unclear. V was pared by 3 bases and J by 2 bases, with 7 bases between. CDR1 is DFQATT, CDR2 SNEGSKA, per germline (reference sequence). The CDR3 covers 12 residues. The CDR3 DNA reads TGCAGTGCTAGGACCGCCAACTATGGCTACACCTTC. It encodes CSARTANYGYTF.

This clonotype came up many times. The chain recombines TRBV20-1 with TRBJ1-6; weak D call: TRBD1 (5 bases). This CDR3 has 17 amino acids. Between the trimmed V and J ends, which lost 0 bases and 5 bases, there was a span of 17 bases. Germline-derived CDR1 and CDR2 are DFQATT and SNEGSKA (reference sequence). CDR3 DNA: TGCAGTGCTAGAGACCAGCTCAGGGCGTTTAATAATTCACCCCTCCACTTT. It is translated as CSARDQLRAFNNSPLHF.

This clonotype appeared a few times. The chain recombines TRBV20-1 with TRBJ1-1; possibly TRBD1 for D (6 bases). CDR1 and CDR2 (germline): DFQATT, SNEGSKA (reference sequence). This CDR3 spans 11 amino acids. V lost 8 bases, J lost 3 bases, and 10 bases lay in between. Here the CDR3 reads CSWRGDTEAFF. CDR3 nucleotides: TGCAGTTGGAGGGGGGACACTGAAGCTTTCTTT.

The chain recombines TRBV4-3 with TRBJ2-2; perhaps TRBD2 as D (5 bases). This CDR3 is 15 amino acids long. V lost 0 bases and J 3 bases, leaving 8 bases between the germline ends. The germline V gene has CDR1 LGHNA and CDR2 YSLEER. CDR3 DNA sequence: TGCGCCAGCAGCCAAGATCCGCGGGACACCGGGGAGCTGTTTTTT. Its translation is CASSQDPRDTGELFF.

A few counts support this clonotype. V is TRBV27 and J is TRBJ2-1; perhaps D is TRBD1 or TRBD2 (5 bases each). The CDR3 has 16 residues. Germline-derived CDR1 and CDR2 are MNHEY and SMNVEV (reference sequence). V dropped 3 bases and J dropped 4 bases, with 16 bases sitting between them. The CDR3 loop is CASSLGTGPQYNEQFF. In nucleotides, the CDR3 is TGTGCCAGCAGTTTGGGGACGGGGCCGCAATACAATGAGCAGTTCTTC.

There are a few counts of this clonotype. This rearrangement joins TRBV12-3 or TRBV12-4 to TRBJ2-3; TRBD2 might be the D (6 bases). This CDR3 has 16 residues. V gave up 2 bases and J gave up 8 bases, with 20 bases separating them. CDR3 amino acids: CASSLSGAVLGITQYF. CDR3 in DNA: TGTGCCAGCAGTTTATCGGGAGCGGTCCTGGGGATTACGCAGTATTTT.

This clonotype is labeled medium-sized (0.01 to 0.1%). The chain couples TRBV20-1 to TRBJ2-1, with a tentative D call TRBD1 (6 bases). Germline assignment: CDR1 DFQATT and CDR2 SNEGSKA (reference sequence). The CDR3 contains 14 residues. V was clipped by 4 bases and J by 2 bases, with 12 bases between them. The CDR3 bases are TGCAGTGCTAACCGGGACACCCCCTACAATGAGCAGTTCTTC. Translation: CSANRDTPYNEQFF.

There are a few counts of this clonotype. The V gene is TRBV2, the J gene TRBJ2-5; D not resolved. CDR1 is SNHLY and CDR2 is FYNNEI in the germline V gene. This CDR3 is 11 amino acids long. Trimming pared 7 bases from V and 7 bases from J, leaving 10 bases between. In DNA, the CDR3 is TGTGCCAGCATTTCGGAAAGGACCCAGTACTTC. Residues: CASISERTQYF.

In this sample, this clonotype turned up a few times. V and J are TRBV14 and TRBJ2-5; D may be TRBD1 (5 bases). The CDR3 covers 14 residues. The germline V gene has CDR1 SGHDN and CDR2 FVKESK. Between the trimmed V and J ends, which lost 1 base and 7 bases, there was a span of 13 bases. The CDR3 spells CASSQVRGSGTQYF. The CDR3, as DNA: TGTGCCAGCAGCCAAGTAAGGGGCTCGGGGACCCAGTACTTC.

This clonotype was counted ten times or more. V usage is TRBV20-1 and J usage is TRBJ2-3, with TRBD2 matching 10 bases. CDR3 length equals 15 residues. Germline V lookup: CDR1 DFQATT, CDR2 SNEGSKA (reference sequence). V shed 5 bases, J shed 1 base, and the junction held 6 bases outside the gene matches. The CDR3 here is CSAYIAGGGTDTQYF. The CDR3 DNA reads TGCAGTGCTTATATAGCGGGGGGCGGCACAGATACGCAGTATTTT.

The chain uses TRBV4-2 and TRBJ2-7; the D call may be TRBD1 or TRBD2 (9 bases each). The CDR3 runs 20 residues. Trimming took 3 bases from V and 4 from J, leaving 31 bases between them. CDR1 and CDR2 (germline): LGHNA, YNFKEQ. The CDR3 is CASSHNPGQGFSGREYEQYF. The CDR3 region has the DNA TGTGCCAGCAGCCACAATCCGGGACAGGGATTTAGCGGGAGAGAATACGAGCAGTACTTC.

This chain joins TRBV9 and TRBJ2-4; the match to TRBD2 covers 7 bases. CDR3 length: 16 amino acids. V shed 0 bases, J shed 2 bases, and the junction held 5 bases outside the gene matches. Per germline, CDR1 SGDLS and CDR2 YYNGEE. CDR3 amino acids: CASSVGRGGTKNIQYF. The DNA for the CDR3 is TGTGCCAGCAGCGTAGGGCGCGGGGGTACCAAAAACATTCAGTACTTC.

This clonotype has a handful of counts. This rearrangement joins TRBV20-1 to TRBJ2-7; D uncertain. This CDR3 spans 9 amino acids. V was cut by 3 bases and J by 7 bases, with 4 bases left in between. Germline CDR1 reads DFQATT; CDR2 reads SNEGSKA (reference sequence). In DNA form, the CDR3 reads TGCAGTGCTAGCGCGGAGCAGTACTTC. Residues: CSASAEQYF.

The rearrangement links TRBV7-8 to TRBJ2-7; 10 bases fit TRBD2. The CDR3 contains 18 residues. V lost 1 base to trimming and J lost 2 bases; unmatched junction nucleotides: 11. The germline V gene encodes CDR1 SGHVS and CDR2 FQNEAQ. DNA of the CDR3: TGTGCCAGCAGCTTAGAATCTAGAAGCGGGGGGGCCCCCTACGAGCAGTACTTC. Protein product: CASSLESRSGGAPYEQYF.

This clonotype was recorded a few times. The rearrangement joins TRBV24-1 to TRBJ2-7; D is unclear. The CDR3 totals 15 residues. V was trimmed by 4 bases and J by 4 bases, leaving 16 bases between them. From germline, CDR1 is KGHDR and CDR2 SFDVKD. CDR3 sequence reads: CATSDARSRIYEQYF. CDR3 nucleotide sequence: TGTGCCACCAGTGACGCACGGTCCCGGATATACGAGCAGTACTTC.

The chain couples TRBV3-1 to TRBJ1-3; tentative D call: TRBD1 (6 bases). The CDR3 is made up of 14 amino acids. Germline assignment: CDR1 LGHDT and CDR2 YNNKEL (reference sequence). Trimming took off 1 base at V and 4 bases at J, with 8 bases between the two ends. The CDR3 nucleotides read TGTGCCAGCAGCCAAGGGACAGCCGGAAACACCATATATTTT. Protein: CASSQGTAGNTIYF.

This clonotype has a handful of counts. The J gene is TRBJ2-6, the V gene TRBV11-1; 11 bases map to TRBD1. The V gene's germline CDR1 is SGHAT and CDR2 FQDESV (reference sequence). The V and J ends lost 5 bases and 0 bases, in that order; junction bases with no gene match: 6. This CDR3 is built from 18 residues. The CDR3 region is CASSPGGTGGSGANVLTF. As DNA, the CDR3 is TGTGCCAGCAGCCCAGGCGGGACAGGGGGCTCTGGGGCCAACGTCCTGACTTTC.

The chain joins TRBV20-1 to TRBJ2-3; 7 bases are shared with TRBD2. There are 16 residues in the CDR3. With V trimmed by 0 bases and J by 4 bases, 10 bases remained unmatched. The germline gives CDR1 DFQATT, CDR2 SNEGSKA (reference sequence). The CDR3: CSARDLGGSTSDTQYF. CDR3 sequence (DNA): TGCAGTGCTAGAGACCTGGGCGGGAGTACCTCAGATACGCAGTATTTT.